This is a list of T cell receptor beta chains from one sample in a study of shared clonotypes between healthy human individuals. This table comes from immunoSEQ multiplex PCR, and its TCRdb copy is limited to in-frame clones, with some not included. The sample yields about 2.5 million clones, just under 95% seen once. The specimen was naive CD4+ T cells from PBMCs. The receptors here all came from a man aged 18 to 29 in good health. Some clones in this sample may be carry-over from other donors' samples. The CDR3 runs from the conserved cysteine through the conserved F or W. D genes are given only for firm matches. Clone size is not always given. Where it is, it says once, few, many or a class for expanded clones.

clone_size	v_call	d_call	j_call	cdr3_length	cdr3_nt	cdr3_aa
.	TRBV5-1	.	TRBJ2-1	16	TGCGCCAGCAGCCCCCAGGACCACAGAGTCACCAATGAGCAGTTCTTC	CASSPQDHRVTNEQFF
.	TRBV2	TRBD1	TRBJ2-2	15	TGTGCCAGCATGGGGAGAGGGGGCGGAAGCGGGGAGCTGTTTTTT	CASMGRGGGSGELFF
.	TRBV5-1	.	TRBJ1-3	14	TGCGCCAGCAGTCTGGAAGGGGGACGGAACACCATATATTTT	CASSLEGGRNTIYF
few	TRBV6-1	.	TRBJ2-2	14	TGTGCCAGCAGAGGGACGGTTAACACCGGGGAGCTGTTTTTT	CASRGTVNTGELFF
.	TRBV13	TRBD2	TRBJ2-1	15	TGTGCCAGCAGCTTGCCGGGACTAGCGGCCAATGAGCAGTTCTTC	CASSLPGLAANEQFF
.	TRBV7-2	.	TRBJ1-2	15	TGTGCCAGCAGCTTAGGGAGTCTAGCTAACTATGGCTACACCTTC	CASSLGSLANYGYTF
.	TRBV5-4	.	TRBJ1-3	14	TGTGCCAGCAGCTTAAGTTCGGGAGGAAACACCATATATTTT	CASSLSSGGNTIYF
.	TRBV5-1	.	TRBJ2-4	14	TGCGCCAGCAGCTTGGAGCCGACCAAAAACATTCAGTACTTC	CASSLEPTKNIQYF
.	TRBV6-5	.	TRBJ1-4	15	TGTGCCAGCAGCCGTGGGGTTCTTGAAAATGAAAAACTGTTTTTT	CASSRGVLENEKLFF
.	TRBV11-2	TRBD1	TRBJ2-7	15	TGTGCCAGCAGCTCTCGGAACAGGGGGCTCCACGAGCAGTACTTC	CASSSRNRGLHEQYF
.	TRBV4-2	TRBD2	TRBJ2-1	16	TGTGCCAGCAGCCAAGACTCGGGGGGAGCGGGAAATGAGCAGTTCTTC	CASSQDSGGAGNEQFF
.	TRBV4-1	.	TRBJ2-7	15	TGCGCCAGCAGCCACAACCGGGGCCCCTCCTACGAGCAGTACTTC	CASSHNRGPSYEQYF
.	TRBV13	.	TRBJ1-1	13	TGTGCCAGCAGTATAGCTCTGAACACTGAAGCTTTCTTT	CASSIALNTEAFF
.	TRBV5-1	TRBD1	TRBJ2-2	16	TGCGCCAGCAGCCCCTCGGGACAGGGTAGGACCGGGGAGCTGTTTTTT	CASSPSGQGRTGELFF
once	TRBV5-6	TRBD1	TRBJ1-2	15	TGTGCCAGCAGCCCGGGGACAGGGGTTGGCTATGGCTACACCTTC	CASSPGTGVGYGYTF
few	TRBV6-6	.	TRBJ1-3	14	TGTGCCAGCAGCCTTGCTGGCTCTGGAAACACCATATATTTT	CASSLAGSGNTIYF
.	TRBV5-1	.	TRBJ2-7	16	TGCGCCAGCAGCTTGTGGGTTGCGTCAGAGCAATGGGAGCAGTACTTC	CASSLWVASEQWEQYF
once	TRBV2	TRBD2	TRBJ2-7	13	TGTGCCAGCACCCCCGGGAGGGCCTACGAGCAGTACTTC	CASTPGRAYEQYF
.	TRBV5-4	.	TRBJ2-1	14	TGTGCCAGCAGCTTGGGTGGGCCCTACAATGAGCAGTTCTTC	CASSLGGPYNEQFF
.	TRBV5-5	.	TRBJ2-1	17	TGTGCCAGCAGCTTGTTCGGCGCGGGTAGCTCCTACAATGAGCAGTTCTTC	CASSLFGAGSSYNEQFF
.	TRBV15	.	TRBJ2-2	16	TGTGCCACCAGCAGACGACAAACTAGGGGGACCGGGGAGCTGTTTTTT	CATSRRQTRGTGELFF
.	TRBV6-6	TRBD1	TRBJ1-5	15	TGTGCCAGCAGTTACGGTGGGACAGAGGGTCAGCCCCAGCATTTT	CASSYGGTEGQPQHF
.	TRBV18	TRBD1	TRBJ1-1	15	TGTGCCAGCTCACCGCCACAGGGGGTATTCGCTGAAGCTTTCTTT	CASSPPQGVFAEAFF
.	TRBV7-9	TRBD1	TRBJ1-1	14	TGTGCCAGCAGCTTGGGACAGCAGAACACTGAAGCTTTCTTT	CASSLGQQNTEAFF
.	TRBV30	.	TRBJ2-2	14	TGTGCCTGGAGTAGAGAGTGGAACACCGGGGAGCTGTTTTTT	CAWSREWNTGELFF
.	TRBV7-2	TRBD1	TRBJ2-7	17	TGTGCCAGCAGCTCCCAAAGAACGGGACAGGGGGCTGGTGAGCAGTACTTC	CASSSQRTGQGAGEQYF
.	TRBV6-7	TRBD1	TRBJ2-2	21	TGTGCCAGCAGTTACTTTTTGTCGGGACAGGGGCGATCTCCGTTTACCGGGGAGCTGTTTTTT	CASSYFLSGQGRSPFTGELFF
.	TRBV7-2	.	TRBJ2-2	14	TGTGCCAGCAGCTCCCCGGGGGCGAGTGAGGAGCTGTTTTTT	CASSSPGASEELFF
.	TRBV28	TRBD2	TRBJ2-7	21	TGTGCCAGCAGTGTGACCAATCCGGGACTAGCGGGTCGGGGGGCTTACTACGAGCAGTACTTC	CASSVTNPGLAGRGAYYEQYF